The clone carrying this TCR beta chain has ten or more counts. TCRdb reanalysed the 5' RACE reads using MiXCR and keeps one entry per CDR3 protein. Of around 63,000 distinct CDR3 sequences in the sample, 9% to 10% were seen once. The data derive from a study of early T cells in non-severe SARS-CoV-2 infection. Trimming shortened V by 0 bases and J by 3 bases, and 12 bases separated the two germline ends. Germline V gene data show CDR1 as GTSNPN and CDR2 as SVGIG (reference sequence). The CDR3 contains 15 residues. The sample was whole blood, taken at baseline. The clonotype comes from an adult who was a healthcare worker with PCR-confirmed SARS-CoV-2 infection or an uninfected control (not recorded which). The chain uses TRBV30 and TRBJ1-3; unclear D gene. CDR3 in amino acids: CAWSVEGIGGNTIYF. The CDR3 DNA reads TGTGCCTGGAGTGTAGAGGGTATAGGTGGAAACACCATATATTTT. Full variable domain (rest looked up from reference TRBV30 and TRBJ1-3): SQTIHQWPATLVQPVGSPLSLECTVEGTSNPNLYWYRQAAGRGLQLLFYSVGIGQISSEVPQNLSASRPQDRQFILSSKKLLLSDSGFYLCAWSVEGIGGNTIYFGEGSWLTVV.